This T cell receptor (beta chain) came from a study of blood T cells in healthy people across ages. Points from the study as a whole: No conclusive comparison of naive versus antigen-experienced cells was possible with unsorted PBMCs. The fall in TCR beta diversity per million T cells was roughly linear with age.

Trimming stripped 6 bases from V and 1 base from J, with 12 bases between. Germline CDR1 is SNHLY and CDR2 is FYNNEI. The CDR3 covers 14 residues. The people who gave samples were healthy Caucasians from Russia, aged about 6 to 95. PCR was performed a second time for about 7 to 12 cycles using a sample-barcoded 5' primer and a J-beta primer mix. TCRdb passed the 5' RACE reads through MiXCR, listing each CDR3 protein once. This table holds 650,000 to 1,000,000 distinct CDR3 sequences, about 47% found once. This clonotype was observed a handful of times. No antigen is known for it. The rearrangement links TRBV2 to TRBJ2-5, with D possibly matching TRBD1 (6 bases). This receptor was taken from an elderly man in good health. The material sequenced was blood. This CDR3 is CASRDPRGQETQYF. The CDR3 DNA follows: TGTGCCAGCAGAGACCCCAGGGGCCAAGAGACCCAGTACTTC.